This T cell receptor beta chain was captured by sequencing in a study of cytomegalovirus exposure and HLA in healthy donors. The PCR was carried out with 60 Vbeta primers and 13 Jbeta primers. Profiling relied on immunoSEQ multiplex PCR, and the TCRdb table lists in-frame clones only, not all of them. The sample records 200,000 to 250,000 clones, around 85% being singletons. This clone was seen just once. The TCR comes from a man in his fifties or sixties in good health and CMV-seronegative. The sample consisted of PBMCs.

The CDR3 DNA follows: TGCGCCAGCAACCCGACAGGGGACACCTACGAGCAGTACTTC. Protein sequence: CASNPTGDTYEQYF. The chain recombines TRBV5-1 with TRBJ2-7; 8 nucleotides align to TRBD1. The V and J ends lost 6 bases and 2 bases, in that order; junction bases with no gene match: 7. The germline gives CDR1 SGHRS, CDR2 YFSETQ. The CDR3 sequence is 14 residues long.